This T cell receptor (beta chain) was sequenced in a study of Tregs in tolerant kidney transplant recipients (dated by TCRdb to the late 2010s). Concerning the study at large: The study used TCRbeta sequencing to identify donor-specific regulatory T cells before combined kidney and bone marrow transplantation, then tracked those cells after transplant.

For TCRbeta CDR3 sequencing, genomic DNA was extracted from sorted cells using the QIAGEN DNeasy Blood and Tissue Kit. High-throughput TCRbeta CDR3 sequencing, including PCR amplification with bias correction and internal controls, was performed commercially through immunoSEQ. Under the source paper's analysis protocol: Unique productive TCRbeta sequences were defined by CDR3 nucleotide sequence when primers matched and otherwise by CDR3 amino acid sequence together with Vbeta and Jbeta genes. To correct sorting error, sequences shared between sorted populations at a frequency ratio of 2:1 or less were removed; the rest were assigned to the higher population. Donor-reactive sequences were defined as at least 5-fold expanded in CFSE-low cells versus unstimulated cells, with frequency of at least 0.01% in CFSE-low cells. Repertoire divergence was quantified by Jensen-Shannon divergence using the top 100 TCRbeta sequences ranked by frequency. For any sample with multiple sequencing runs, sorting error was corrected in each run separately before the runs were pooled. TCRdb's version of the immuneACCESS table is confined to in-frame rearrangements and falls short of the full clone set. An unresolved V gene accounts for under half of the shortfall where checked; the remainder is of unknown origin. That table furnishes V, J and clone size, whereas the DNA furnished D and trimming. This sample comprises tens of thousands of clones, roughly 86% of them detected only once. Approximately 3.9% of the sample lies in the top ten.

What the time point label conveys for this sample: 6 months after combined kidney and bone marrow transplant. The transplants used related donors with nonmyeloablative bone marrow transplantation, and mixed chimerism in the human trials was transient. Thawed PBMCs were FACS-sorted into unstimulated Tregs (CD4+CD25+CD127-), CD4+ non-Tregs (CD4+CD25-), CD4 cells and CD8 cells. The patients were a few recipients of combined kidney and bone marrow transplants from the ITN036ST trial, and samples were available only from these trial subjects. Healthy control blood was processed to PBMCs with a Ficoll density gradient and then cryopreserved, whereas patient PBMCs were collected both before and after transplant. Overall study results and their limits: Although technical replication error seemed to be minimal, the question of biological reproducibility was not addressed directly. The study was constrained by small patient numbers, and validation of the findings is required in larger populations and under other immunosuppression protocols. The most biologically relevant and donor-specific TCRbeta repertoire appeared to be identified by expanding Tregs with activated donor B cells. Because the PCR primers were changed over time for some patients, nucleotide-level comparison could not be performed across the samples from those patients. In tolerant patients, the expansion of donor-specific Tregs was greater than global Treg expansion, suggesting that the expansion was antigen-driven rather than nonspecific.

Turning to this clone: The antigen it recognizes is unknown. No quality values exist for individual bases; no much larger clone is one base distant.

CDR1 and CDR2, per the germline V gene (reference sequence), are LNHDA and SQIVND. V loses 5 bases at its end and J loses 1 base; junction bases beyond the gene matches: 5. From its cysteine to its phenylalanine, the CDR3 spans 16 amino acids. Left in the record is the CDR3 DNA by itself, 48 bases read in frame from the first base. This TCR was recovered from a human patient who received a combined kidney and bone marrow transplant. After transplantation, some T cells may belong to the graft donor instead of the recipient. The sample was CD4+ T cells from blood (PBMCs), taken 6 months after the transplant. The sequence joins TRBV19 to TRBJ2-5; 12 of the junction bases match TRBD2. The sequenced DNA is TGTGCCAGTAGTGTTGGGACTAGCGGGCTCCAAGAGACCCAGTACTTC. Translated, this is CASSVGTSGLQETQYF.